The 3 T cell receptor beta chains below were found in one sample sequenced in a study of blood T cell repertoires in COVID-19. Sequencing used immunoSEQ multiplex PCR; TCRdb keeps in-frame clones, though not all of them. The sample consists of fewer than 50,000 clones, just under 70% of them appearing once. The specimen sequenced was peripheral blood. The receptors shown here come from an elderly man with acute or convalescent COVID-19.

The J gene is TRBJ2-7, the V gene TRBV7-2; TRBD2 agrees at 8 bases. CDR1 is SGHTA, CDR2 FQGNSA, per germline. The length of the CDR3 is 14 residues. With 5 bases clipped from V and 3 bases from J, the junction kept 6 bases outside the gene matches. The DNA for the CDR3 is TGTGCCAGCAGCAGGAAACTAGCGGACTACGAGCAGTACTTC. It encodes CASSRKLADYEQYF.

The table lists this clone with a count of one. CDR3 sequence: CASSPTPGSEGSNQPQHF. The CDR3 DNA reads TGTGCCAGCAGTCCTACCCCCGGGTCCGAGGGTAGCAATCAGCCCCAGCATTTT. V usage is TRBV28 and J usage is TRBJ1-5; no clear D. Germline CDR1 is MDHEN and CDR2 is SYDVKM. V lost 5 bases and J lost 0, with 20 bases in between. CDR3 length: 18 amino acids.

This clone showed up just once. The chain has TRBV7-9 and TRBJ1-2; the match to TRBD1 covers 8 bases. This CDR3 comprises 13 residues. V lost 3 bases to trimming and J lost 4 bases; unmatched junction nucleotides: 1. In germline, CDR1 is SEHNR, CDR2 FQNEAQ (reference sequence). The CDR3 loop reads CASSFQGAYGYTF. DNA for the CDR3: TGTGCCAGCAGCTTCCAGGGGGCCTATGGCTACACCTTC.